Below are 10 T cell receptor beta chains sequenced from a single sample in a study of T-cell memory formation after mild COVID-19 (dated by TCRdb to the early 2020s). To prepare the library, 5' RACE was applied. TCRdb lists the instrument as Illumina NovaSeq 6000. Using fastp at Q25 and MiXCR, TCRdb reprocessed the public reads and kept productive beta chains. Rows are combined by CDR3 protein, so each entry shows the most common genes and DNA. Within this sample are approximately 210,000 distinct CDR3 sequences, with 8% to 11% of them counted one time only. The ten top clones hold around 2.9% of the sample. Sequenced input: PBMCs or a T cell subset sorted from them (not recorded which). These receptors originate from a man in his late teens or twenties who had mild COVID-19 (a few samples of this study predate the infection). The sample titles of this study are shuffled in the database, so cell type and time point are left out; the donor was told from shared clones.

This clonotype came up a few times. The chain combines TRBV20-1 with TRBJ2-5; 8 positions match TRBD2. The CDR3 loop spans 13 amino acids. The germline CDR1 and CDR2 sequences are DFQATT and SNEGSKA (reference sequence). V dropped 5 bases and J dropped 4; count of bases not matched to a gene: 6. CDR3 residues: CSAPPGGRETQYF. CDR3 nucleotide sequence: TGCAGTGCTCCTCCGGGGGGGCGAGAGACCCAGTACTTC.

Many counts were recorded for this clonotype. V is TRBV12-3 or TRBV12-4 and J is TRBJ1-5; D gene uncertain. Between the trimmed V and J ends, which lost 6 bases and 0 bases, there was a span of 15 bases. The CDR3 totals 16 residues. As DNA, the CDR3 is TGTGCCAGCAGAACTTCGACTGGGGTTAGCAATCAGCCCCAGCATTTT. Translating it yields CASRTSTGVSNQPQHF.

The chain uses TRBV12-5 and TRBJ1-2, with D possibly matching TRBD1 (5 bases). V lost 4 bases to trimming and J lost 7 bases, with 25 bases between them. CDR3 length: 17 residues. Germline V gene sequence: CDR1 LGHNT, CDR2 FRNRAP. CDR3 DNA sequence: TGTGCTAGTGGTTATCGGGGGTCCTCCCTACTTTACAGTGGCTACACCTTC. Translated, it gives CASGYRGSSLLYSGYTF.

The V gene is TRBV12-3 or TRBV12-4, the J gene TRBJ2-1; no clear D. The CDR3 is made up of 11 amino acids. Deletions cut 7 bases from V and 12 bases from J, with 13 bases between. CDR3 DNA sequence: TGTGCCAGCAAGTTGGGTATGGGGCAGTTCTTC. Translation: CASKLGMGQFF.

J is TRBJ2-5 and V is TRBV5-1, with D unclear. The CDR3 spans 13 residues. The V end lost 0 bases, the J end lost 4 bases, and 7 bases lay between the germline ends. Germline values: CDR1 SGHRS, CDR2 YFSETQ. The CDR3: CASSLDSRETQYF. The CDR3, as DNA: TGCGCCAGCAGCTTGGATAGCAGAGAGACCCAGTACTTC.

This clonotype was seen more than once but under ten times. The genes are TRBV6-5 and TRBJ2-1; no reliable D call. Per the germline V gene, CDR1 is MNHEY and CDR2 is SVGAGI. V was pared by 0 bases and J by 2 bases, with 5 bases between. This CDR3 has 14 amino acids. CDR3: CASSYSSAYNEQFF. The CDR3 DNA is TGTGCCAGCAGTTACTCGTCAGCCTACAATGAGCAGTTCTTC.

The chain is built from TRBV7-3 and TRBJ2-2; tentatively, D is TRBD1 (6 bases). Deletions cut 1 base from V and 1 base from J, with 10 bases between. The CDR3 has 16 amino acids. Per germline, CDR1 SGHTA and CDR2 FQGTGA. The CDR3 DNA follows: TGTGCCAGCAGCTTAAGACAGGCACGGAACACCGGGGAGCTGTTTTTT. This encodes CASSLRQARNTGELFF.

This clonotype has more than one count but fewer than ten. V usage is TRBV6-2 or TRBV6-3 and J usage is TRBJ2-1; D might be TRBD2 (6 bases). CDR1 is MNHEY, CDR2 SVGEGT, per germline. The CDR3 covers 17 residues. V dropped 6 bases and J dropped 2 bases, with 20 bases sitting between them. The chain's CDR3 is CASSRVGTAAPYNEQFF. The CDR3 nucleotides are TGTGCCAGCAGCCGAGTGGGGACTGCAGCTCCCTACAATGAGCAGTTCTTC.

CDR3 in DNA: TGTGCCAGCAGCGTAGTCGGGACAGCGGAGACTGAAGCTTTCTTT. This gives the protein CASSVVGTAETEAFF. The V and J genes are TRBV9 and TRBJ1-1, with 7 bases matching TRBD1. Trimming removed 0 bases from V and 5 bases from J; junction bases left unmatched: 7. The germline gives CDR1 SGDLS, CDR2 YYNGEE. The CDR3 contains 15 residues.

This clonotype was recorded a few times. This chain joins TRBV7-9 and TRBJ2-7, with D unclear. V was shortened by 5 bases and J by 5 bases, with 7 bases between the two germline ends. Germline CDR1 SEHNR, CDR2 FQNEAQ (reference sequence). CDR3 length: 11 amino acids. CDR3 bases: TGTGCCAGCAGCCAGGCGCACGAGCAGTACGTC. Protein product: CASSQAHEQYV.